What follows are 10 T cell receptor beta chains derived from one specimen sequenced in a study of T cells in Graves' hyperthyroidism and ophthalmopathy. From RNA transcripts, TCR beta CDR3 regions were amplified. HTBI primers drove first-round RT-PCR of the TCR CDR3. TCRdb analysed the multiplex PCR reads with MiXCR anew, one entry per CDR3 protein. The sample holds about 600,000 distinct CDR3 sequences; roughly 15% are singletons and the top ten take approximately 12%. The sequenced sample was blood. Receptor source: a woman aged 45-60 years with Graves' ophthalmopathy.

As for this clonotype: One base away lies a much larger clone, so this may be a sequencing read error. This chain links TRBV5-6 with TRBJ2-7; the D gene is possibly TRBD1 (6 bases). Deletions cut 0 bases from V and 0 bases from J, with 13 bases between. This CDR3 is 16 amino acids long. Germline CDR1 and CDR2: SGHDT and YYEEEE. The DNA of the CDR3 is TGTGCCAGCAGCTTGGACGGGACACCAGTCTCCTACGAGCAGTACTTC. It encodes CASSLDGTPVSYEQYF.

This clonotype was observed a handful of times. The chain couples TRBV29-1 to TRBJ1-5; no clear D gene. This CDR3 is built from 13 residues. Per the germline V gene, CDR1 is SQVTM and CDR2 is ANQGSEA. Trimming removed 4 bases at V and 2 bases at J, with 9 bases between. The CDR3, as DNA: TGCAGCGTTGGAGGCCAGGGCAATCAGCCCCAGCATTTT. It translates to CSVGGQGNQPQHF.

There are many counts of this clonotype. The chain joins TRBV2 to TRBJ2-5; D may match TRBD1 or TRBD2 (5 bases each). The germline CDR1 and CDR2 sequences are SNHLY and FYNNEI. The germline V and J ends were trimmed by 7 bases and 0 bases, with 12 bases remaining between them. The CDR3 is 14 residues long. CDR3 loop: CASNRDGNQETQYF. The CDR3 DNA is TGTGCCAGCAACCGGGACGGGAACCAAGAGACCCAGTACTTC. Full variable domain (remainder filled in from reference TRBV2 and TRBJ2-5): EPEVTQTPSHQVTQMGQEVILRCVPISNHLYFYWYRQILGQKVEFLVSFYNNEISEKSEIFDDQFSVERPDGSNFTLKIRSTKLEDSAMYFCASNRDGNQETQYFGPGTRLLVL.

This clonotype was recorded many times. The rearrangement joins TRBV7-9 to TRBJ2-7, with D maybe TRBD1 (5 bases). Germline values: CDR1 SEHNR, CDR2 FQNEAQ (reference sequence). V was trimmed by 4 bases and J by 3 bases, leaving 13 bases between them. The CDR3 runs to 14 residues. The CDR3 loop is CASSSDTLNYEQYF. In DNA, the CDR3 is TGTGCCAGCAGCTCGGACACCCTTAACTACGAGCAGTACTTC.

Many counts were recorded for this clonotype. CDR3 DNA sequence: TGTGCCAGCAGTTTAGGGCTAGCGGGAATCTCAAAAAACATTCAGTACTTC. It translates to CASSLGLAGISKNIQYF. The gene calls are TRBV12-3 or TRBV12-4 and TRBJ2-4; 9 bases line up with TRBD2. Unmatched junction bases numbered 8, after V lost 1 base and J lost 4 bases. The CDR3 is made up of 17 amino acids.

The chain joins TRBV7-3 to TRBJ2-1, with D perhaps matching TRBD1 or TRBD2 (5 bases each). This CDR3 is 19 amino acids long. The germline gives CDR1 SGHTA, CDR2 FQGTGA. V lost 0 bases, J lost 0 bases, and 18 bases lay in between. In DNA, the CDR3 is TGTGCCAGCAGCTTAACCCGGGGCCCCACCCCGAGCTCCTACAATGAGCAGTTCTTC. Its protein product is CASSLTRGPTPSSYNEQFF.

J is TRBJ2-7 and V is TRBV9; TRBD1 agrees at 8 bases. The CDR3 runs to 14 residues. Germline CDR1 SGDLS, CDR2 YYNGEE. V lost 2 bases to trimming and J lost 7 bases; unmatched junction nucleotides: 8. Here the CDR3 reads CASSVGQGSGEQYF. In DNA form, the CDR3 reads TGTGCCAGCAGCGTCGGACAGGGATCGGGAGAGCAGTACTTC.

There are many counts of this clonotype. An end of the junction differs from the germline gene, which may be a read error. The chain couples TRBV7-7 to TRBJ2-7; 7 nucleotides agree with TRBD1. This CDR3 spans 13 amino acids. Germline CDR1 and CDR2: SSHAT and FNYEAQ (reference sequence). CDR3 protein: CASSQGTAYEQYF. Written as DNA, the CDR3 is TGTGCTAGCAGCCAAGGGACAGCCTACGAGCAGTACTTC.

A word on this clonotype: This may stem from a read error, because a much larger clone lies one nucleotide away. The chain links TRBV29-1 to TRBJ1-1; D perhaps matches TRBD1 (5 bases). Per germline, CDR1 SQVTM and CDR2 ANQGSEA. The germline V and J ends were trimmed by 3 bases and 1 base, with 15 bases remaining between them. The CDR3 is made up of 15 amino acids. CDR3 sequence reads: CSVEASGARNTEAFF. For the CDR3, the DNA is TGCAGCGTTGAGGCTAGTGGGGCGCGGAACACTGAAGCTTTCTTT. The variable domain in full, completed from reference TRBV29-1 and TRBJ1-1, reads SAVISQKPSRDICQRGTSLTIQCQVDSQVTMMFWYRQQPGQSLTLIATANQGSEATYESGFVIDKFPISRPNLTFSTLTVSNMSPEDSSIYLCSVEASGARNTEAFFGQGTRLTVV.

This clonotype was detected ten times or more. This chain links TRBV28 with TRBJ1-5; D is unresolved. Germline CDR1 and CDR2: MDHEN and SYDVKM. The CDR3 spans 12 residues. V gave up 4 bases and J gave up 6 bases, with 7 bases separating them. The CDR3, as DNA: TGTGCCAGCAGTTACGTAGGTCAGCCCCAGCATTTT. Its translation: CASSYVGQPQHF.